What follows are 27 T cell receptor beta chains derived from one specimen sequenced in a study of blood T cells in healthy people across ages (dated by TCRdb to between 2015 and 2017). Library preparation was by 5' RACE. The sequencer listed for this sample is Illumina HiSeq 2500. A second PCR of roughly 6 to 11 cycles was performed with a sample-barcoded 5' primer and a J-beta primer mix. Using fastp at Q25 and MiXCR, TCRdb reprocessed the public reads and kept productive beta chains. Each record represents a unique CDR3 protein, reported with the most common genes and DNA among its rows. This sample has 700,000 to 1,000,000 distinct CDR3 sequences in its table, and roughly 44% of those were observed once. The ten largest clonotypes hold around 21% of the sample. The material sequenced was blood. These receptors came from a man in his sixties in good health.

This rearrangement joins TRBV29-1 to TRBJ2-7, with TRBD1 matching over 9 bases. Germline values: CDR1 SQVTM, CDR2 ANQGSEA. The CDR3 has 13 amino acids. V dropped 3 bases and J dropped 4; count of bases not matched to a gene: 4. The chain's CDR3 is CSVEGDRVYEQYF. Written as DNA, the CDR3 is TGCAGCGTTGAGGGGGACAGGGTATACGAGCAGTACTTC.

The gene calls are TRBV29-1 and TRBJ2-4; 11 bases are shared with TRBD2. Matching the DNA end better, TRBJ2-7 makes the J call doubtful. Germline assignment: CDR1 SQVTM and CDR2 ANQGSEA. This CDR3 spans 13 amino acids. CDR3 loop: CSVDRLAGNEQYF. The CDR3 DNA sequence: TGCAGCGTTGACCGACTAGCGGGGAACGAGCAGTACTTC.

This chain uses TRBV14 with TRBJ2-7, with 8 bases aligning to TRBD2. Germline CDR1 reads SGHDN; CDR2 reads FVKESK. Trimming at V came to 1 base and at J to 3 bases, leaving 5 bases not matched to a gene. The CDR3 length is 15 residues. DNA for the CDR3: TGTGCCAGCAGCCAAGCGAGCGGGAGTTTCTACGAGCAGTACTTC. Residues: CASSQASGSFYEQYF.

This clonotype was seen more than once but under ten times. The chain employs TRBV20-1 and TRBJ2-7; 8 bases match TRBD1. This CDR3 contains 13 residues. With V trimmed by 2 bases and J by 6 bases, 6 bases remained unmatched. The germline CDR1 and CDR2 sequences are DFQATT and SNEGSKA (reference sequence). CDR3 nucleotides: TGCAGTGCTAGACCCCCAGGGGGCGGCGAGCAGTACTTC. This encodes CSARPPGGGEQYF.

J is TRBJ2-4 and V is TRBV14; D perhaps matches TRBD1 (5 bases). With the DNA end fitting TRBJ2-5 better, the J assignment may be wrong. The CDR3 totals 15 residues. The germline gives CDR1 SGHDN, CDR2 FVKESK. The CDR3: CASSQDVQGVGTQYF. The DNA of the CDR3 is TGTGCCAGCAGCCAAGACGTCCAGGGCGTTGGGACCCAGTACTTC.

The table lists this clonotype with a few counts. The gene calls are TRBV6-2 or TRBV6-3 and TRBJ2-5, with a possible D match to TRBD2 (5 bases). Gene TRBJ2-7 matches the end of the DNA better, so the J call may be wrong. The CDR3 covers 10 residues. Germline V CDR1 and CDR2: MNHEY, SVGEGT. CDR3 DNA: TGTGCCAGCGCGGGCTACGAGCAGTACTTC. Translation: CASAGYEQYF.

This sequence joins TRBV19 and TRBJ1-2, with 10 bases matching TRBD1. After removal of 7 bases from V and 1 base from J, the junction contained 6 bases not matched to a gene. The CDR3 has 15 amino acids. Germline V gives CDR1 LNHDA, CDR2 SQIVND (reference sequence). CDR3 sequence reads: CASIRTGGDNYGYTF. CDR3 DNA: TGTGCCAGTATACGGACAGGGGGGGATAACTATGGCTACACCTTC.

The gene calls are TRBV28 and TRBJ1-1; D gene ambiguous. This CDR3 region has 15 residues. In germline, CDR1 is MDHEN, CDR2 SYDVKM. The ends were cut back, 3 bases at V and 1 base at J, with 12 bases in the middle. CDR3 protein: CASSFDNPRNTEAFF. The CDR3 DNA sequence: TGTGCCAGCAGTTTCGACAACCCAAGGAACACTGAAGCTTTCTTT.

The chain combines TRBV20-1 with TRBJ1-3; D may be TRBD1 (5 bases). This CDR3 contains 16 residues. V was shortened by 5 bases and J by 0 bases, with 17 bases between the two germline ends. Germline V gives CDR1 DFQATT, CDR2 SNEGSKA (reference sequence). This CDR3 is CSALPGRESSGNTIYF. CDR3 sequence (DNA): TGCAGTGCTTTACCGGGACGGGAAAGCTCTGGAAACACCATATATTTT.

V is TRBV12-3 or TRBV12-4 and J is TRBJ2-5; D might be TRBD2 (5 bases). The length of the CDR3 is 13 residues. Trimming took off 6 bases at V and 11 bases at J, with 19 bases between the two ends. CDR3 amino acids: CASSPGPSSEQYF. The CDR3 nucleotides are TGTGCCAGCAGCCCCGGGCCTAGCAGTGAGCAGTACTTC.

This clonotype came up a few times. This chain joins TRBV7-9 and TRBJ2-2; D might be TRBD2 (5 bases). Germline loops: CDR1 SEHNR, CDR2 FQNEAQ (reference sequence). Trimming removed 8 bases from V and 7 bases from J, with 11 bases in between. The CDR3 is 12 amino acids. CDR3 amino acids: CASANRGGELFF. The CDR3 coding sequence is TGTGCCAGCGCGAACCGGGGCGGGGAGCTGTTTTTT.

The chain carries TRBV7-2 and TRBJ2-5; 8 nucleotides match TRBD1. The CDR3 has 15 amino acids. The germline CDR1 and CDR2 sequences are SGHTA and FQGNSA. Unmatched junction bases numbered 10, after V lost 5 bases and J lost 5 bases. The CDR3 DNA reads TGTGCCAGCAGCCCAGGACCGACAGGGGATGAGACCCAGTACTTC. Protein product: CASSPGPTGDETQYF.

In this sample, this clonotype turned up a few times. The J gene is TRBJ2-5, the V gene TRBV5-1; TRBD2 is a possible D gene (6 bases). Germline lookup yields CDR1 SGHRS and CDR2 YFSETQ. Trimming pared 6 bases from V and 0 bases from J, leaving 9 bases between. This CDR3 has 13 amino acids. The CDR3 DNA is TGCGCCAGCACCTGGGACTACCAAGAGACCCAGTACTTC. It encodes CASTWDYQETQYF.

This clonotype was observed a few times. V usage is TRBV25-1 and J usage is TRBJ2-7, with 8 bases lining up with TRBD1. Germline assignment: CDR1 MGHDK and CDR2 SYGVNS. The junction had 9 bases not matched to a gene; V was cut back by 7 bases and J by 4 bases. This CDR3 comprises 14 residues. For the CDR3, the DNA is TGTGCCAGCACCCGGACAGGGCCTGGGTACGAGCAGTACTTC. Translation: CASTRTGPGYEQYF.

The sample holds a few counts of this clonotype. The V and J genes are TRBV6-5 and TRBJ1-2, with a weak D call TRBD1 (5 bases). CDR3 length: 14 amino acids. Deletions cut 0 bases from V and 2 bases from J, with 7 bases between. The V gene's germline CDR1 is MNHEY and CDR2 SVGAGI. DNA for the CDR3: TGTGCCAGCAGTTACTCGCGGACAAACTATGGCTACACCTTC. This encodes CASSYSRTNYGYTF.

The CDR3 is CAWSVGTGRTDTQYF. In DNA form, the CDR3 reads TGTGCCTGGAGTGTCGGGACAGGGCGCACAGATACGCAGTATTTT. J is TRBJ2-3 and V is TRBV30, with 9 positions matching TRBD1. The CDR3 has 15 amino acids. CDR1 is GTSNPN, CDR2 SVGIG, per germline (reference sequence). The ends lost 0 bases at V and 1 base at J; junction bases unmatched: 2.

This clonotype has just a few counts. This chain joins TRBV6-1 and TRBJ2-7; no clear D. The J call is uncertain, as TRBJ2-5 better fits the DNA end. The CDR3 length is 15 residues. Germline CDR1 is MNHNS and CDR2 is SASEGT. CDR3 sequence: CASSEARRRQETQYF. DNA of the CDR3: TGTGCCAGCAGTGAAGCTCGGCGGCGGCAAGAGACCCAGTACTTC.

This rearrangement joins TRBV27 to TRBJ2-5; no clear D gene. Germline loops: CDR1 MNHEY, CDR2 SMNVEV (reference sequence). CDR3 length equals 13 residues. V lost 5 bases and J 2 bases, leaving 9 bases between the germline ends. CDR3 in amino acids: CASSVMDQETQYF. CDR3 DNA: TGTGCCAGCAGTGTTATGGATCAAGAGACCCAGTACTTC.

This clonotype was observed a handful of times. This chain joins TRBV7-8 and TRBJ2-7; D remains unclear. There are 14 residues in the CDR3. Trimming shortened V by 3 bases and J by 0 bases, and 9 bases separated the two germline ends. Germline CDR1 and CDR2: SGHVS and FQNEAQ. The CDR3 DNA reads TGTGCCAGCAGCTTGGACGGACCCTCCTACGAGCAGTACTTC. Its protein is CASSLDGPSYEQYF.

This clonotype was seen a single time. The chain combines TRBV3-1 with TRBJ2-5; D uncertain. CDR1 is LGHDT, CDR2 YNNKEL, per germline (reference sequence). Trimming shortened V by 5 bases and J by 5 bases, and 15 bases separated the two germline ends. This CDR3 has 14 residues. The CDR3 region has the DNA TGTGCCAGCAGCAACCGGGCCCTTGGGGAGACCCAGTACTTC. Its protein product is CASSNRALGETQYF.

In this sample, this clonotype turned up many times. CDR3 sequence: CASRPYVTNLNTEAFF. The CDR3 DNA reads as TGTGCCAGCAGGCCCTATGTCACAAACTTGAACACTGAAGCTTTCTTT. The V call is TRBV7-6, the J call TRBJ1-1; no clear D gene. The ends were cut back, 6 bases at V and 0 bases at J, with 17 bases in the middle. CDR1 is SGHVS and CDR2 is FNYEAQ in the germline V gene. The CDR3 length is 16 residues.

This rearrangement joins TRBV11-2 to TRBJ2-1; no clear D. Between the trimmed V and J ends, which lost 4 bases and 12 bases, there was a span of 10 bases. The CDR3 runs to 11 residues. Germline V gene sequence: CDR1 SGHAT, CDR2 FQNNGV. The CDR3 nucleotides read TGTGCCAGCAGCTCCACAGTCGGGCAGTTCTTC. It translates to CASSSTVGQFF. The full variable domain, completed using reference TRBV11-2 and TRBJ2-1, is EAGVAQSPRYKIIEKRQSVAFWCNPISGHATLYWYQQILGQGPKLLIQFQNNGVVDDSQLPKDRFSAERLKGVDSTLKIQPAKLEDSAVYLCASSSTVGQFFGPGTRLTVL.

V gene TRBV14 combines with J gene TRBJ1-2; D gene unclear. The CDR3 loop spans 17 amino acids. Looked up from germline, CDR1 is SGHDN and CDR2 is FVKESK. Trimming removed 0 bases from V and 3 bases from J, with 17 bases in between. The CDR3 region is CASSQDNSGGPDYGYTF. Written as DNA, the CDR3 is TGTGCCAGCAGCCAAGATAACTCGGGCGGCCCGGACTATGGCTACACCTTC.

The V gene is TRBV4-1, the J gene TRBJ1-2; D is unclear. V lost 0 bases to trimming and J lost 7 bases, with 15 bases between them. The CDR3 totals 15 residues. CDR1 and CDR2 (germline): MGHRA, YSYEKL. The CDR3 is CASSQDQSLAGGYTF. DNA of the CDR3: TGCGCCAGCAGCCAAGATCAGTCGCTTGCGGGTGGCTACACCTTC.

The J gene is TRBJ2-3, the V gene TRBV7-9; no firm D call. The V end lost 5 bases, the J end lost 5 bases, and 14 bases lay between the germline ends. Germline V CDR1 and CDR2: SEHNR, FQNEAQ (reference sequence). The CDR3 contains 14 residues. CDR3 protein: CASSPGPVQDTQYF. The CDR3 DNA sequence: TGTGCCAGCAGCCCCGGGCCCGTTCAAGATACGCAGTATTTT.

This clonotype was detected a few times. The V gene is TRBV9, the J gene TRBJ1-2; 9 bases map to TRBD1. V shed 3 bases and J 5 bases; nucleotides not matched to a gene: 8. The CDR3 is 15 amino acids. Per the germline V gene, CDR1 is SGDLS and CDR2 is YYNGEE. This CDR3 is CASSAGQGIGYGYTF. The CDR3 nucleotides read TGTGCCAGCAGCGCCGGACAGGGGATTGGGTATGGCTACACCTTC. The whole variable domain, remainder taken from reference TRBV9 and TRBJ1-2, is DSGVTQTPKHLITATGQRVTLRCSPRSGDLSVYWYQQSLDQGLQFLIQYYNGEERAKGNILERFSAQQFPDLHSELNLSSLELGDSALYFCASSAGQGIGYGYTFGSGTRLTVV.

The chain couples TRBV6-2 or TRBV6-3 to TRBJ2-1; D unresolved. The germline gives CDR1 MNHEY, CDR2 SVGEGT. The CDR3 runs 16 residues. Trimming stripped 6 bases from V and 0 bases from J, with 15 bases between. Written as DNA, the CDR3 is TGTGCCAGCAGCCGAGGCAGGTTAACCTCCTACAATGAGCAGTTCTTC. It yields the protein CASSRGRLTSYNEQFF.